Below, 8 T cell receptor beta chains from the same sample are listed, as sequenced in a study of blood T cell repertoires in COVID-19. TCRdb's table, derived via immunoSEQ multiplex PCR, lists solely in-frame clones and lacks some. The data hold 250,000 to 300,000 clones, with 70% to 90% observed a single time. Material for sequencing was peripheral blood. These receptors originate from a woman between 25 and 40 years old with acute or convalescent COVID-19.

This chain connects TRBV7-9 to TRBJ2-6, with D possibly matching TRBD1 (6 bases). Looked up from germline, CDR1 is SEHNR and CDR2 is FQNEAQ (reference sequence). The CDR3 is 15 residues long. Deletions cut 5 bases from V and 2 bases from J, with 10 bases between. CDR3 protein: CASSHPGAGANVLTF. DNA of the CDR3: TGTGCCAGCAGCCACCCAGGGGCTGGGGCCAACGTCCTGACTTTC.

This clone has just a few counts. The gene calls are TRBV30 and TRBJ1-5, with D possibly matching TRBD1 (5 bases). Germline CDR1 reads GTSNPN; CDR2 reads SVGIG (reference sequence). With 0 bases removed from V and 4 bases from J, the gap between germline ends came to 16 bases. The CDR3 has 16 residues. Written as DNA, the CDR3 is TGTGCCTGGAGTGTACGTGGGTTACGGGGGAATCAGCCCCAGCATTTT. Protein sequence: CAWSVRGLRGNQPQHF.

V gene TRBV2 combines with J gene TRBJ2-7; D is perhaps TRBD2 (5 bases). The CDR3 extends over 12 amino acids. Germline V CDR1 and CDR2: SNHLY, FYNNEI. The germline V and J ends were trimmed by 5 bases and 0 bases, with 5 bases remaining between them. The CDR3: CASSRDSYEQYF. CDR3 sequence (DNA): TGTGCCAGCAGTCGGGACTCCTACGAGCAGTACTTC.

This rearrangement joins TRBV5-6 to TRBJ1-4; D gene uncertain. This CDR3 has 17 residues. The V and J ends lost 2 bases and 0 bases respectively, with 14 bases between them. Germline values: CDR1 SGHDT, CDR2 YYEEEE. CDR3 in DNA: TGTGCCAGCAGCTTAGACGCAGGCTACGCAACTAATGAAAAACTGTTTTTT. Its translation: CASSLDAGYATNEKLFF.

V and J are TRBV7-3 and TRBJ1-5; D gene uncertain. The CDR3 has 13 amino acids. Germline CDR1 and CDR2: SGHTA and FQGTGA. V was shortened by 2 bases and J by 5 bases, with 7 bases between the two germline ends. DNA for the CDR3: TGTGCCAGCAGCTTATCCAGTGATCAGCCCCAGCATTTT. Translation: CASSLSSDQPQHF.

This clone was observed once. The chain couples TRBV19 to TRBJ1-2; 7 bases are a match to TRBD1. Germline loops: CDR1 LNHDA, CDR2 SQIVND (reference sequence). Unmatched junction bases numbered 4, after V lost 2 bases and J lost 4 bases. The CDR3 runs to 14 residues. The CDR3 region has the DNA TGTGCCAGTAGTATACGACAGGGTGCCTATGGCTACACCTTC. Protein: CASSIRQGAYGYTF.

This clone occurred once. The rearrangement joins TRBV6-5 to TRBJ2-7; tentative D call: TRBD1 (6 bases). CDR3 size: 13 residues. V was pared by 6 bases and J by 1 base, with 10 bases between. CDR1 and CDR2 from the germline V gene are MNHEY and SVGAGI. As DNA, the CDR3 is TGTGCCAGCAGCTTAACAGGGTCCTACGAGCAGTACTTC. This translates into CASSLTGSYEQYF.

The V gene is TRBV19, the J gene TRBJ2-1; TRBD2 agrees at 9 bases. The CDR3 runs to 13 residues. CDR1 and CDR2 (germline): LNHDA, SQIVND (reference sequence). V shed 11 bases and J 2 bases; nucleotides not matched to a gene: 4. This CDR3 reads CASGLAAYNEQFF. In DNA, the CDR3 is TGTGCCTCGGGACTAGCTGCCTACAATGAGCAGTTCTTC.